The 28 T cell receptor beta chains below come from one sample, sequenced in a study of quantifying T cell responses using KT2 cells (dated by TCRdb to 2016 to 2017). Describing the broader study: RNA was DNase-treated and reverse transcribed with TCR alpha and beta constant-region primers, mostly using SuperScript III.

The library was prepared using UMI-ligation and nested PCR. Instrument used: Illumina MiSeq. Using T4 RNA ligase 1, a single-stranded oligonucleotide bearing the Illumina SP2 sequence plus a UMI was ligated onto the 3' end of the cDNA. PCR1 ran approximately 4 cycles (98°C 15 s, 69°C 30 s, 72°C 40 s); the beta primer was an equimolar mix of RC1.1 and RC1.2 covering TRBC1 and TRBC2. The public reads were reanalyzed by TCRdb: fastp trimming at Q25, MiXCR alignment, in-frame beta chains only. Records with the same CDR3 protein are collapsed into one entry carrying the most frequent genes and DNA. This sample has 25,000 to 35,000 distinct CDR3 sequences in its table, and under 13% of those were observed once. The top ten clonotypes cover around 9.8% of the sample. Sample: PBMCs spiked with cells of the T cell clone KT2. The receptors originated from a human donor.

The chain has TRBV6-2 or TRBV6-3 and TRBJ2-7; D is possibly TRBD1 or TRBD2 (5 bases each). The CDR3 totals 14 residues. Germline assignment: CDR1 MNHEY and CDR2 SVGEGT. V dropped 5 bases and J dropped 6 bases, with 17 bases sitting between them. CDR3 nucleotide sequence: TGTGCCAGCAGTCGGGACCCAGAGCGGTTCGAGCAGTACTTC. This encodes CASSRDPERFEQYF.

This clonotype appeared many times. J is TRBJ2-7 and V is TRBV20-1; D gene unclear. The germline V gene encodes CDR1 DFQATT and CDR2 SNEGSKA (reference sequence). This CDR3 spans 13 amino acids. The ends were cut back, 1 base at V and 1 base at J, with 8 bases in the middle. The DNA for the CDR3 is TGCAGTGCTAGAGCCATAGGTTCCTACGAGCAGTACTTC. Translating it yields CSARAIGSYEQYF.

This clonotype was seen ten or more times. This chain uses TRBV3-1 with TRBJ1-2; D is perhaps TRBD1 (5 bases). The CDR3 spans 14 residues. V was cut by 5 bases and J by 4 bases, with 14 bases left in between. CDR1 is LGHDT and CDR2 is YNNKEL in the germline V gene (reference sequence). CDR3 region: CASSANRDSYGYTF. The CDR3 coding sequence is TGTGCCAGCAGCGCTAACCGAGACAGCTATGGCTACACCTTC.

This clonotype occurred a few times. The chain joins TRBV12-3 or TRBV12-4 to TRBJ1-1, with D perhaps TRBD1 (5 bases). This CDR3 has 15 amino acids. V lost 2 bases and J 6 bases, leaving 16 bases between the germline ends. The CDR3 loop is CASSLLWGSWAEAFF. The CDR3 DNA is TGTGCCAGCAGTTTACTGTGGGGGAGTTGGGCTGAAGCTTTCTTT.

This clonotype came up many times. The chain joins TRBV20-1 to TRBJ2-4; no reliable D call. This CDR3 has 16 residues. Trimming took off 6 bases at V and 0 bases at J, with 18 bases between the two ends. Germline V gives CDR1 DFQATT, CDR2 SNEGSKA (reference sequence). The CDR3 here is CSASRWTALAKNIQYF. CDR3 DNA sequence: TGCAGTGCCTCGCGATGGACGGCACTAGCCAAAAACATTCAGTACTTC.

This clonotype appeared a few times. The CDR3 DNA reads as TGTGCCAGCAGTTTCACGGCCCCCTCCTACAATGAGCAGTTCTTC. Amino acid sequence: CASSFTAPSYNEQFF. V gene TRBV12-3 or TRBV12-4 combines with J gene TRBJ2-1; D unclear. The CDR3 covers 15 residues. Trimming took 3 bases from V and 0 from J, leaving 9 bases between them.

This clonotype showed up many times. V and J are TRBV6-4 and TRBJ2-3; 10 bases are shared with TRBD2. In germline, CDR1 is MRHNA, CDR2 SNTAGT. The CDR3 length is 15 residues. The V segment lost 3 bases and the J segment 2 bases; nucleotides outside the gene matches: 2. CDR3 sequence reads: CASSESGGATDTQYF. The CDR3 DNA follows: TGTGCCAGCAGTGAAAGCGGGGGGGCCACAGATACGCAGTATTTT.

There are a few counts of this clonotype. The rearrangement links TRBV20-1 to TRBJ2-6, with a tentative D call TRBD2 (5 bases). The germline gives CDR1 DFQATT, CDR2 SNEGSKA (reference sequence). Between the trimmed V and J ends, which lost 4 bases and 1 base, there was a span of 14 bases. The CDR3 extends over 16 amino acids. CDR3 DNA: TGCAGTGCTATTGCGGGCGCCGTTTCTGGGGCCAACGTCCTGACTTTC. Its translation is CSAIAGAVSGANVLTF.

The chain employs TRBV2 and TRBJ1-5; possibly TRBD1 for D (5 bases). The germline V gene encodes CDR1 SNHLY and CDR2 FYNNEI. The V and J ends lost 10 bases and 7 bases respectively, with 17 bases between them. The CDR3 contains 13 residues. This CDR3 is CAILRGDGQPQHF. For the CDR3, the DNA is TGTGCCATCCTACGGGGGGACGGGCAGCCCCAGCATTTT.

The chain is built from TRBV4-1 and TRBJ2-7, with 7 positions matching TRBD1. J gave up 1 base and V 1 base, and 10 bases lay outside the gene matches. CDR1 and CDR2 (germline): MGHRA, YSYEKL. CDR3 length: 17 residues. CDR3 amino acids: CASSQGPQGQLSYEQYF. The CDR3 nucleotides are TGCGCCAGCAGCCAAGGCCCCCAGGGACAGCTATCCTACGAGCAGTACTTC.

This clonotype was found once. A read error is possible here, since a much larger clone lies one base away. This chain connects TRBV6-1 to TRBJ2-3, with 9 positions matching TRBD1. Germline lookup yields CDR1 MNHNS and CDR2 SASEGT. This CDR3 has 15 amino acids. The CDR3 bases are TGTGCCAGCAGTGAGAAGACAGGGGGAGCAGATACGAAGTATTTT. Protein sequence: CASSEKTGGADTKYF.

This clonotype was seen repeatedly, ten times or more. The chain uses TRBV7-8 and TRBJ2-7; unclear D gene. The CDR3 has 12 amino acids. Germline lookup yields CDR1 SGHVS and CDR2 FQNEAQ. Trimming left V 1 base short and J 1 base short, with 2 bases between. The CDR3 loop is CASSLVSYEQYF. The CDR3 bases are TGTGCCAGCAGCTTAGTGTCCTACGAGCAGTACTTC.

This clonotype was counted ten times or more. The genes are TRBV6-5 and TRBJ2-1; weak D call: TRBD1 (6 bases). With 2 bases removed from V and 8 bases from J, the gap between germline ends came to 7 bases. The CDR3 extends over 12 amino acids. CDR1 is MNHEY, CDR2 SVGAGI, per germline. The CDR3 nucleotides are TGTGCCAGCAGTTACCCAGGGGATGAGCAGTTCTTC. Translated, it gives CASSYPGDEQFF.

This clonotype is medium-sized within its sample. This chain links TRBV4-1 with TRBJ2-7; 8 bases align to TRBD2. The length of the CDR3 is 14 residues. From germline, CDR1 is MGHRA and CDR2 YSYEKL. V shed 2 bases, J shed 3 bases, and the junction held 3 bases outside the gene matches. As DNA, the CDR3 is TGCGCCAGCAGCCAAATAGCGGGGATCTACGAGCAGTACTTC. Translated, it gives CASSQIAGIYEQYF.

This clonotype was counted many times. The V gene is TRBV11-1, the J gene TRBJ2-1; 9 bases fit TRBD1. Germline CDR1 SGHAT, CDR2 FQDESV (reference sequence). V was clipped by 1 base and J by 9 bases; unmatched bases: 7. The CDR3 is 15 residues long. CDR3 residues: CASSLDRGRNPEQFF. CDR3 DNA sequence: TGTGCCAGCAGCTTAGACAGGGGGCGAAATCCTGAGCAGTTCTTC.

The V gene is TRBV20-1, the J gene TRBJ2-1; 12 positions agree with TRBD2. V was pared by 6 bases and J by 5 bases, with 14 bases of the junction left unmatched. The CDR3 spans 17 residues. The germline V gene encodes CDR1 DFQATT and CDR2 SNEGSKA (reference sequence). CDR3 protein: CSATTSGRSQTHNEQFF. CDR3 DNA: TGCAGTGCAACTACTAGCGGGAGGAGCCAGACCCACAATGAGCAGTTCTTC.

The table lists this clonotype with a few counts. The chain carries TRBV29-1 and TRBJ2-1, with 12 nucleotides matching TRBD1. Germline CDR1 reads SQVTM; CDR2 reads ANQGSEA. CDR3 length: 12 residues. Germline trimming cut 7 bases from V and 14 bases from J; bases unmatched to any gene: 9. In DNA, the CDR3 is TGCAGCGCCGGGGGACAGGGGGCGCGGAAGTTCTTC. This codes for CSAGGQGARKFF.

There are many counts of this clonotype. The chain couples TRBV11-3 to TRBJ2-1; maybe TRBD2 (6 bases). The CDR3 contains 16 residues. With 5 bases removed from V and 3 bases from J, the gap between germline ends came to 17 bases. The germline V gene has CDR1 SGHNT and CDR2 YENEEA. CDR3 loop: CASSPPDRGNYNEQFF. The CDR3 DNA follows: TGTGCCAGCAGCCCGCCCGACCGGGGGAACTACAATGAGCAGTTCTTC.

The rearrangement uses TRBV7-9 and TRBJ2-7, with a possible D match to TRBD1 (5 bases). Germline CDR1 is SEHNR and CDR2 is FQNEAQ (reference sequence). The CDR3 contains 14 residues. Trimming stripped 1 base from V and 6 bases from J, with 13 bases between. In DNA form, the CDR3 reads TGTGCCAGCAGCTTAGAGGGGCGAGGTGGCGAGCAGTACTTC. Residues: CASSLEGRGGEQYF.

By share, this clonotype ranks as medium-sized. V and J are TRBV18 and TRBJ2-5; D is ambiguous. CDR3 length: 13 amino acids. The germline gives CDR1 KGHSH, CDR2 LQKENI. Trimming cost V 4 bases and J 2 bases, with 8 bases left between them. The CDR3 coding sequence is TGTGCCAGCTCACGGGCGAATCAAGAGACCCAGTACTTC. Residues: CASSRANQETQYF.

The chain combines TRBV12-3 or TRBV12-4 with TRBJ1-5, with 7 bases that match TRBD1. The CDR3 runs 15 residues. After removal of 2 bases from V and 1 base from J, the junction contained 2 bases not matched to a gene. The chain's CDR3 is CASSLQGESNQPQHF. CDR3 DNA: TGTGCCAGCAGTTTACAGGGGGAAAGCAATCAGCCCCAGCATTTT.

V gene TRBV9 combines with J gene TRBJ2-1, with 13 bases matching TRBD2. Per germline, CDR1 SGDLS and CDR2 YYNGEE. The CDR3 is made up of 15 amino acids. The V segment lost 4 bases and the J segment 10 bases; nucleotides outside the gene matches: 8. The CDR3 here is CASSPGLAGIGEQFF. The CDR3 nucleotides read TGTGCCAGCAGCCCGGGACTAGCGGGGATAGGGGAGCAGTTCTTC.

This clonotype was observed a handful of times. The rearrangement uses TRBV3-1 and TRBJ1-5; D is perhaps TRBD1 (5 bases). The CDR3 length is 13 residues. The V gene's germline CDR1 is LGHDT and CDR2 YNNKEL (reference sequence). V lost 3 bases to trimming and J lost 6 bases, with 9 bases between them. CDR3 in amino acids: CASSQGRGQPQHF. The CDR3 region has the DNA TGTGCCAGCAGCCAGGGAAGGGGTCAGCCCCAGCATTTT. Full variable domain (outside the CDR3, taken from reference TRBV3-1 and TRBJ1-5): DTAVSQTPKYLVTQMGNDKSIKCEQNLGHDTMYWYKQDSKKFLKIMFSYNNKELIINETVPNRFSPKSPDKAHLNLHINSLELGDSAVYFCASSQGRGQPQHFGDGTRLSIL.

This clonotype was found a few times. The chain combines TRBV18 with TRBJ1-2; no reliable D call. The CDR3 has 15 amino acids. Trimming left V 3 bases short and J 4 bases short, with 15 bases between. Germline V gene lookup returns CDR1 KGHSH and CDR2 LQKENI. In DNA form, the CDR3 reads TGTGCCAGCTCACCGAAAACGGCAAAAGCCTATGGCTACACCTTC. Translated: CASSPKTAKAYGYTF.

The rearrangement joins TRBV7-9 to TRBJ2-2; D ambiguous. Trimming cost V 2 bases and J 2 bases, with 12 bases left between them. The germline V gene encodes CDR1 SEHNR and CDR2 FQNEAQ (reference sequence). This CDR3 comprises 16 residues. CDR3 sequence: CASSLRVAVNTGELFF. CDR3 DNA sequence: TGTGCCAGCAGCTTACGAGTGGCGGTAAACACCGGGGAGCTGTTTTTT. Filled out from reference TRBV7-9 and TRBJ2-2, the complete variable domain reads DTGVSQNPRHKITKRGQNVTFRCDPISEHNRLYWYRQTLGQGPEFLTYFQNEAQLEKSRLLSDRFSAERPKGSFSTLEIQRTEQGDSAMYLCASSLRVAVNTGELFFGEGSRLTVL.

There are a few counts of this clonotype. CDR3 nucleotide sequence: TGTGCCAGCAGTTTATTCGGCAGCCTCCCCTACGAGCAGTACTTC. Protein sequence: CASSLFGSLPYEQYF. The V gene is TRBV28, the J gene TRBJ2-7, with D unclear. Germline CDR1 is MDHEN and CDR2 is SYDVKM. This CDR3 spans 15 amino acids. The ends were cut back, 1 base at V and 2 bases at J, with 12 bases in the middle.

The V gene is TRBV9, the J gene TRBJ2-1; perhaps TRBD2 as D (7 bases). V shed 2 bases and J shed 12 bases, with 18 bases lying between them. Germline CDR1 is SGDLS and CDR2 is YYNGEE. This CDR3 contains 14 residues. CDR3 in amino acids: CASSVMGASGRQFF. The CDR3 DNA is TGTGCCAGCAGCGTGATGGGGGCTAGCGGCCGGCAGTTCTTC. The full variable domain, in which reference TRBV9 and TRBJ2-1 provide the parts outside the CDR3, is DSGVTQTPKHLITATGQRVTLRCSPRSGDLSVYWYQQSLDQGLQFLIQYYNGEERAKGNILERFSAQQFPDLHSELNLSSLELGDSALYFCASSVMGASGRQFFGPGTRLTVL.

The V gene is TRBV6-1, the J gene TRBJ2-7, with 7 bases matching TRBD2. The length of the CDR3 is 14 residues. V lost 1 base to trimming and J lost 5 bases; unmatched junction nucleotides: 5. Germline V gene data show CDR1 as MNHNS and CDR2 as SASEGT. The CDR3 reads CASSEGGGCNEQYF. The CDR3 coding sequence is TGTGCCAGCAGTGAAGGGGGGGGGTGCAACGAGCAGTACTTC.